This TCR beta chain appears in the sequencing data of a study of memory CD4+ T cells and cytomegalovirus serostatus. The table came from immunoSEQ multiplex PCR; TCRdb's copy has only in-frame clones and leaves some out. The sample records under 80,000 clones, approximately 85% being singletons. This CDR3 contains 14 residues. V shed 2 bases and J shed 0 bases, with 8 bases lying between them. Per the germline V gene, CDR1 is SNHLY and CDR2 is FYNNEI. Single viable CD3+CD4+CD8-CD45RO+ cells were sorted as the memory CD4+ T cells. CMV serostatus came from serum IgG against pp150, pp28, p38, p52. The receptor was derived from an adult in good health and CMV-seronegative. V and J are TRBV2 and TRBJ2-7; D remains ambiguous. Material: memory CD4+ T cells from blood. CDR3 in amino acids: CASSENSHSYEQYF. As DNA, the CDR3 is TGTGCCAGCAGTGAAAACTCCCACTCCTACGAGCAGTACTTC.